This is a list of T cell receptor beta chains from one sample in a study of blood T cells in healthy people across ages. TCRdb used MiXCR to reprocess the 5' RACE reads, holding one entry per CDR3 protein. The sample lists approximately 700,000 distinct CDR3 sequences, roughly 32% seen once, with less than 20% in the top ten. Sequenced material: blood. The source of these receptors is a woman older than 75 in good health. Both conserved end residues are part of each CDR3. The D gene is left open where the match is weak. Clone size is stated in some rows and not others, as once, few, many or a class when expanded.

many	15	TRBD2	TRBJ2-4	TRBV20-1	CSATSGGVGKNIQYF	TGCAGTGCAACCAGTGGGGGGGTGGGCAAAAACATTCAGTACTTC
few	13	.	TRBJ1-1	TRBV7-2	CASRSPAIGEAFF	TGTGCCAGCAGGTCCCCGGCCATAGGGGAAGCTTTCTTT
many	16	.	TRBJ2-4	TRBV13	CASSPRWRGQQNIQYF	TGTGCCAGCAGCCCCCGGTGGCGGGGGCAACAAAACATTCAGTACTTC
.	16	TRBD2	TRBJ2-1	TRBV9	CASSAGLAGLKETQFF	TGTGCCAGCAGCGCGGGGCTAGCGGGGCTTAAAGAGACCCAGTTCTTC
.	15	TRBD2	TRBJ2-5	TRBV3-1	CASSQGDSGGFPRYF	TGTGCCAGCAGCCAAGGGGATAGCGGGGGGTTCCCTCGCTACTTC
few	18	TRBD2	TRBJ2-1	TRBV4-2	CASSQALGLAGLYNEQFF	TGTGCCAGCAGCCAAGCACTAGGACTAGCGGGGTTATACAATGAGCAGTTCTTC
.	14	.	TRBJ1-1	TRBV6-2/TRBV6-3	CASSSPGQHTEAFF	TGTGCCAGCAGCTCTCCGGGACAACACACTGAAGCTTTCTTT
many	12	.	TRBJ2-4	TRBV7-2	CASSLPSNIQYF	TGTGCCAGCAGCCTTCCGTCGAACATTCAGTACTTC
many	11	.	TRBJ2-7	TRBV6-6	CASTQSDEQYF	TGTGCCAGCACCCAGAGCGACGAGCAGTACTTC
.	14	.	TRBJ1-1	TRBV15	CATSGPRPGTEAFF	TGTGCCACCAGCGGTCCTCGTCCGGGCACTGAAGCTTTCTTT
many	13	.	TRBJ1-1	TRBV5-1	CASSLAGNTEAFF	TGTGCCAGCAGCTTAGCCGGGAACACTGAAGCTTTCTTT
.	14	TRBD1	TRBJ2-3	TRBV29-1	CGVITGARTDTQYF	TGCGGCGTGATTACAGGGGCCCGCACAGATACGCAGTATTTT
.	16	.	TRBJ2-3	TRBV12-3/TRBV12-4	CASTSWAQASADAQYF	TGTGCCAGCACTTCTTGGGCCCAGGCTAGCGCAGATGCGCAGTATTTT
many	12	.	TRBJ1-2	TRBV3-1	CASSQPGSGYTF	TGTGCCAGCAGCCAACCCGGTTCTGGCTACACCTTC
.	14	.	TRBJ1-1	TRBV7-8	CASSADPRHTEAFF	TGTGCCAGCAGCGCAGACCCACGACACACTGAAGCTTTCTTT
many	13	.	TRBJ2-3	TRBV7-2	CASSPRATDTQYF	TGTGCCAGCAGCCCACGGGCCACAGATACGCAGTATTTT
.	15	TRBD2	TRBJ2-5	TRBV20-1	CSATSGSWDLETQYF	TGCAGTGCAACAAGCGGGAGTTGGGATCTAGAGACCCAGTACTTC
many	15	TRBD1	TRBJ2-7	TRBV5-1	CASREPGQGLRGQYF	TGCGCCAGCAGAGAACCGGGACAGGGTTTACGAGGGCAGTACTTC
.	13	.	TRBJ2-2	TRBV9	CASRNQGTGERFF	TGTGCCAGCAGGAACCAGGGGACCGGGGAGCGGTTTTTT
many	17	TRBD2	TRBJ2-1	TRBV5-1	CASTRGGGKTSYNEQFF	TGCGCCAGCACCCGTGGGGGGGGAAAAACCTCCTACAATGAGCAGTTCTTC
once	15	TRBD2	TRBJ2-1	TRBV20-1	CSASLAGAVYNEQFF	TGCAGTGCTAGCCTAGCGGGAGCGGTCTACAATGAGCAGTTCTTC
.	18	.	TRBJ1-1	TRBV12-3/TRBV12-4	CASSHPGKGGVLGTEAFF	TGTGCCAGCAGTCATCCCGGGAAGGGGGGCGTTCTGGGCACTGAAGCTTTCTTT
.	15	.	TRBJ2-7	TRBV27	CASSLRKGSTYEQYF	TGTGCCAGCAGTTTAAGGAAGGGGTCGACCTACGAGCAGTACTTC
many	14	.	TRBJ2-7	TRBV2	CASTTQGSNYEQYF	TGTGCCAGCACCACACAGGGATCGAACTACGAGCAGTACTTC
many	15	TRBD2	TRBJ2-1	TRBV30	CAWSGLAALNNEQFF	TGTGCCTGGAGCGGACTAGCGGCCCTTAACAATGAGCAGTTCTTC
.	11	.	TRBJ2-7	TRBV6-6	CASTLGNEQYF	TGTGCCAGCACCCTAGGTAACGAGCAGTACTTC
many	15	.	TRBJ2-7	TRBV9	CASSVDPDGTYEQYF	TGTGCCAGCAGCGTTGACCCAGACGGGACCTACGAGCAGTACTTC
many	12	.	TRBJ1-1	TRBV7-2	CASSVTRDKAFF	TGTGCCAGCAGCGTCACTCGGGACAAGGCTTTCTTT
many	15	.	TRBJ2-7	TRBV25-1	CASSLGTPSSYEQYF	TGTGCCAGCAGCCTCGGGACCCCGAGCTCCTACGAGCAGTACTTC
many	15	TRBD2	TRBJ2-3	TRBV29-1	CSVEMAGGRTDTQYF	TGCAGCGTTGAAATGGCGGGGGGGCGCACAGATACGCAGTATTTT
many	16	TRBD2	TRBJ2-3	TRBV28	CASRDGSGGAPDTQYF	TGTGCCAGCAGGGATGGTAGCGGGGGGGCCCCAGATACGCAGTATTTT
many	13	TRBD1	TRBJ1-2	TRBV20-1	CSAGGTGNYGYTF	TGCAGTGCTGGAGGGACAGGGAACTATGGCTACACCTTC
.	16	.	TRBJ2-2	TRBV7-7	CASSPSPTANTGELFF	TGTGCTAGCAGCCCCTCCCCGACAGCCAACACCGGGGAGCTGTTTTTT